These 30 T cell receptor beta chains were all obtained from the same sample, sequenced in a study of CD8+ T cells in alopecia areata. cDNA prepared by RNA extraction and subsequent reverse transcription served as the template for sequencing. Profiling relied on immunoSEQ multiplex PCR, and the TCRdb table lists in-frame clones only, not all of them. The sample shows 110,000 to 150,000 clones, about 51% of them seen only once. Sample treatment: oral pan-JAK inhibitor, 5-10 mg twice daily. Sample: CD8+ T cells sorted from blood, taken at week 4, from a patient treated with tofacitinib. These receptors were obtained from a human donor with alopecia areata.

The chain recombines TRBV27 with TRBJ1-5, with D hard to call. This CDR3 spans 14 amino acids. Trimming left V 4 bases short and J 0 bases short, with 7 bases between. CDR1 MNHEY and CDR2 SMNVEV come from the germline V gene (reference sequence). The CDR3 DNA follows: TGTGCCAGCAGTTCCGGAGGTAGCAATCAGCCCCAGCATTTT. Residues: CASSSGGSNQPQHF.

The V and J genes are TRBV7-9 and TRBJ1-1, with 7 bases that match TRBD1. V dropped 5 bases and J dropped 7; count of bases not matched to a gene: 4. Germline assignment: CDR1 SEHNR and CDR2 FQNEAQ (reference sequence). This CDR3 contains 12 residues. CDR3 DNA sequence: TGTGCCAGCAGCAAGGACAGGATTGAAGCTTTCTTT. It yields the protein CASSKDRIEAFF.

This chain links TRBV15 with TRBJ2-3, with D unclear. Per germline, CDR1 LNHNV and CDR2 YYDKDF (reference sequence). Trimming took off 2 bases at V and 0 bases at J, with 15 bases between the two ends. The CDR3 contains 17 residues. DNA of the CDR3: TGTGCCACCAGCAGACAAAGGGTTGCCTCTAGCACAGATACGCAGTATTTT. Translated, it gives CATSRQRVASSTDTQYF.

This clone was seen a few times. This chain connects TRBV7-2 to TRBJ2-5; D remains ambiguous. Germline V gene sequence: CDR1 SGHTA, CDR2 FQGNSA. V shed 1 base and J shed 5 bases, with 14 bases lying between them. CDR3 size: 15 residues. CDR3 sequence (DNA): TGTGCCAGCAGCTTAGAACCGGCTTTTCTGGAGACCCAGTACTTC. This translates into CASSLEPAFLETQYF.

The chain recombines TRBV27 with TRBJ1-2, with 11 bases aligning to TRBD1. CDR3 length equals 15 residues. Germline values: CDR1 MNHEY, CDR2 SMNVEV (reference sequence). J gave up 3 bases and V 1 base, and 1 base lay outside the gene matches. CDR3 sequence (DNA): TGTGCCAGCAGTTTATTGGGACAGGGGGACTATGGCTACACCTTC. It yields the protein CASSLLGQGDYGYTF.

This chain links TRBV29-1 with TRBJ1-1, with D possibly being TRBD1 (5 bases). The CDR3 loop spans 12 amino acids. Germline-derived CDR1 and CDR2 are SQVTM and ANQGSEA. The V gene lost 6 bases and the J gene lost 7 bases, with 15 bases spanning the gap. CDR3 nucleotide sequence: TGCAGCGTCGAGCCCGAGGGGATTGAAGCTTTCTTT. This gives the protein CSVEPEGIEAFF.

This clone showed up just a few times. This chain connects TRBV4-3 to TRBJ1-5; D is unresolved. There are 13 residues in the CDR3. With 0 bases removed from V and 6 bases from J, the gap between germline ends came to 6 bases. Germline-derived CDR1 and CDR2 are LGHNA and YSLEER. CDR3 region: CASSQDGAQPQHF. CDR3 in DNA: TGCGCCAGCAGCCAAGATGGAGCTCAGCCCCAGCATTTT.

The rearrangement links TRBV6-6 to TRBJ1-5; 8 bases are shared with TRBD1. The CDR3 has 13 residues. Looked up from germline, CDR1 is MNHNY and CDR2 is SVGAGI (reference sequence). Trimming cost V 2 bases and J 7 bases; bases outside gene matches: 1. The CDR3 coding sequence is TGTGCCAGCAGTTACGACAGGGGCCAGCCCCAGCATTTT. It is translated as CASSYDRGQPQHF.

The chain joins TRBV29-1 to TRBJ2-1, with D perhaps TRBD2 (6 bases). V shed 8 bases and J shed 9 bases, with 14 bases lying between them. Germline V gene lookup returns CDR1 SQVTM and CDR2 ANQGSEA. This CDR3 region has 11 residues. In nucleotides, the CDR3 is TGCAGCCTTGGGGGGTACGGTGAGCAGTTCTTC. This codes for CSLGGYGEQFF.

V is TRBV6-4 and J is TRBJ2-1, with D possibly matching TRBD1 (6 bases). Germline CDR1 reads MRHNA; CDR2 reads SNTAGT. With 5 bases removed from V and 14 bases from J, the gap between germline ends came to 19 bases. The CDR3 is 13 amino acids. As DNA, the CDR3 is TGTGCCAGCAGTCGAGAACAGGGAGAAAAGAAGTTCTTC. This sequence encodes CASSREQGEKKFF.

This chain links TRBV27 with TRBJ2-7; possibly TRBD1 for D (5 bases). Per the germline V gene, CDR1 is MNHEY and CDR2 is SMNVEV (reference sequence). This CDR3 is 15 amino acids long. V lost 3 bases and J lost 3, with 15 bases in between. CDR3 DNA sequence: TGTGCCAGCAGTTTCTTTCGGGCCACAGGCTACGAGCAGTACTTC. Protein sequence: CASSFFRATGYEQYF.

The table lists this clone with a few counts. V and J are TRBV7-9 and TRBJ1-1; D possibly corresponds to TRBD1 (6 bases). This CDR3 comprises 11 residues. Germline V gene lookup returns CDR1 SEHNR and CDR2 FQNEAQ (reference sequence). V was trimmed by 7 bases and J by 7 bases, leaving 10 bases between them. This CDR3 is CASTRGGEAFF. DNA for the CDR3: TGTGCCAGCACCAGGGGCGGTGAAGCTTTCTTT. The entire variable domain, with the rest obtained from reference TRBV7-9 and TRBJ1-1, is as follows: DTGVSQNPRHKITKRGQNVTFRCDPISEHNRLYWYRQTLGQGPEFLTYFQNEAQLEKSRLLSDRFSAERPKGSFSTLEIQRTEQGDSAMYLCASTRGGEAFFGQGTRLTVV.

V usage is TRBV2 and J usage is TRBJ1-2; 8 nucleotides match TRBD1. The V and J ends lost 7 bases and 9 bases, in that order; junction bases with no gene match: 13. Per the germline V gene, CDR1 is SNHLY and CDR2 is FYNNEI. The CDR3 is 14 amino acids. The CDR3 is CASKLVDRDESYTF. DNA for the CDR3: TGTGCCAGCAAATTAGTGGACAGGGACGAAAGCTACACCTTC.

Here the CDR3 DNA reads TGTGCCAGCAGCTTAGGACTGGAGACCCAGTACTTC. Translating it yields CASSLGLETQYF. V usage is TRBV7-7 and J usage is TRBJ2-5, with D uncertain. V lost 1 base and J lost 5, with 5 bases in between. The germline gives CDR1 SSHAT, CDR2 FNYEAQ (reference sequence). CDR3 length: 12 amino acids.

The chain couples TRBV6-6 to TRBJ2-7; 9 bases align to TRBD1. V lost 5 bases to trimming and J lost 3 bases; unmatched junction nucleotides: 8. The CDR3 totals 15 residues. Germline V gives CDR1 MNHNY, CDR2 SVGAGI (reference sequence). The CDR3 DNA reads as TGTGCCAGCAGTCGATCCCCGGACAGGGGCTACGAGCAGTACTTC. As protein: CASSRSPDRGYEQYF.

The CDR3 sequence: CASSQSGTMNTEAFF. The DNA for the CDR3 is TGCGCCAGCAGCCAAAGCGGGACGATGAACACTGAAGCTTTCTTT. The rearrangement links TRBV4-1 to TRBJ1-1; perhaps TRBD1 as D (5 bases). Germline V gene sequence: CDR1 MGHRA, CDR2 YSYEKL. The CDR3 sequence is 15 residues long. Trimming removed 2 bases at V and 0 bases at J, with 10 bases between.

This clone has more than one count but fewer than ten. DNA of the CDR3: TGTGCCTGGAATCCCGGGACTAGGGATGAGCAGTTCTTC. This encodes CAWNPGTRDEQFF. V usage is TRBV30 and J usage is TRBJ2-1; the match to TRBD2 covers 8 bases. The CDR3 is made up of 13 amino acids. With 4 bases clipped from V and 8 bases from J, the junction kept 7 bases outside the gene matches. Germline values: CDR1 GTSNPN, CDR2 SVGIG (reference sequence).

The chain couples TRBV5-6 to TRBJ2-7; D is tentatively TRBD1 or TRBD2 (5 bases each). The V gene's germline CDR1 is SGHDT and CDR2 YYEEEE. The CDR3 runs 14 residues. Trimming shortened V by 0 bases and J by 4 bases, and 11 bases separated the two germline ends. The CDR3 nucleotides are TGTGCCAGCAGCTTGGTAGGGGACCCGTACGAGCAGTACTTC. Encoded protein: CASSLVGDPYEQYF. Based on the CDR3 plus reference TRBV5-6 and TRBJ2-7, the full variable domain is DAGVTQSPTHLIKTRGQQVTLRCSPKSGHDTVSWYQQALGQGPQFIFQYYEEEERQRGNFPDRFSGHQFPNYSSELNVNALLLGDSALYLCASSLVGDPYEQYFGPGTRLTVT.

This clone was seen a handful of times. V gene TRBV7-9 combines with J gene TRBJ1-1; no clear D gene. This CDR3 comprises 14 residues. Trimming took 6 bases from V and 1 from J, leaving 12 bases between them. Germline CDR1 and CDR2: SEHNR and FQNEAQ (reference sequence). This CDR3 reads CASRFIMSNTEAFF. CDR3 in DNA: TGTGCCAGCAGGTTTATAATGTCGAACACTGAAGCTTTCTTT.

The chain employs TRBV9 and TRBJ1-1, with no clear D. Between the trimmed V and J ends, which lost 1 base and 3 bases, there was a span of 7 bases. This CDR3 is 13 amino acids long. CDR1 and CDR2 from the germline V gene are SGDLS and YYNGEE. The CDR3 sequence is CASSVNGYTEAFF. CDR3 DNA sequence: TGTGCCAGCAGCGTAAATGGGTACACTGAAGCTTTCTTT.

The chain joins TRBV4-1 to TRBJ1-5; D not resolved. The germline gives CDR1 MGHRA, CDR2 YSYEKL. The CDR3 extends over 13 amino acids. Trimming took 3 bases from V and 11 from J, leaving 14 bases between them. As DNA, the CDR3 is TGCGCCAGCAGCCACGAGATCCTAGGAGCCCAGCATTTT. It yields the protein CASSHEILGAQHF.

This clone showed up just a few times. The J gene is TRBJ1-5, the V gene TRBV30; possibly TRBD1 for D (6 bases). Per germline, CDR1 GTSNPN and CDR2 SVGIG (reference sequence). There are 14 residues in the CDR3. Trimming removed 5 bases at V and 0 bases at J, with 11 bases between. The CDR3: CAWGTHYSNQPQHF. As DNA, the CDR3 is TGTGCCTGGGGGACACATTATAGCAATCAGCCCCAGCATTTT.

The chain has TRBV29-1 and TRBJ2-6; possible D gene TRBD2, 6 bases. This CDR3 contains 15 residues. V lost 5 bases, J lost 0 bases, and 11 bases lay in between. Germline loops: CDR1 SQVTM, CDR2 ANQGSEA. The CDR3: CSVWGDGSGANVLTF. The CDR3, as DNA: TGCAGCGTTTGGGGGGACGGCTCTGGGGCCAACGTCCTGACTTTC.

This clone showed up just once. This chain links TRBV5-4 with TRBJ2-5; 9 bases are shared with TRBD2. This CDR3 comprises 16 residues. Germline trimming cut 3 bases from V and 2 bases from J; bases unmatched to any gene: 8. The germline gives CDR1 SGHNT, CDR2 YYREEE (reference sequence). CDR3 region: CASSSTFSGGQETQYF. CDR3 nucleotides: TGTGCCAGCAGCTCCACGTTCAGCGGGGGGCAAGAGACCCAGTACTTC.

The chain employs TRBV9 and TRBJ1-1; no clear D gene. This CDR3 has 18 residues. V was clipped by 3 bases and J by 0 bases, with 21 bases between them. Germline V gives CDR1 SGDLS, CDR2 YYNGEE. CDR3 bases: TGTGCCAGCAGCGCGCCCCCATGGGAGGGAAGCATGAACACTGAAGCTTTCTTT. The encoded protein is CASSAPPWEGSMNTEAFF.

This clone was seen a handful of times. CDR3 DNA: TGTGCCAGCAGCTTGGTCGGGCCCAACACAGATACGCAGTATTTT. Its translation is CASSLVGPNTDTQYF. The chain combines TRBV7-8 with TRBJ2-3; D gene uncertain. Per the germline V gene, CDR1 is SGHVS and CDR2 is FQNEAQ. Trimming pared 3 bases from V and 2 bases from J, leaving 12 bases between. The CDR3 has 15 residues.

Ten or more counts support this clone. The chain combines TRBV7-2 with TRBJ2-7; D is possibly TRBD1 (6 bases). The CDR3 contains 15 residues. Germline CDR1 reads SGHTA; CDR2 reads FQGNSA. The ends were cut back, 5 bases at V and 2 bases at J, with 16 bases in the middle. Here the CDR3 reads CASSVFQGPTYEQYF. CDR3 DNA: TGTGCCAGCAGCGTCTTCCAGGGGCCCACCTACGAGCAGTACTTC.

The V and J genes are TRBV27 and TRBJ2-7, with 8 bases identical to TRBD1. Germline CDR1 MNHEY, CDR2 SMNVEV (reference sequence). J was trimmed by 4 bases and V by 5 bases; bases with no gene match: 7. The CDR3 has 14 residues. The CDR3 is CASSRQGSLYEQYF. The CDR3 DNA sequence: TGTGCCAGCAGTCGACAGGGGAGCTTGTACGAGCAGTACTTC.

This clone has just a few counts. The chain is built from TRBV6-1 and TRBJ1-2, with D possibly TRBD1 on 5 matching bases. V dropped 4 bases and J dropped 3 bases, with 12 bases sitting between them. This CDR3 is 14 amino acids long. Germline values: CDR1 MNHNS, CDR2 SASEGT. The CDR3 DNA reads TGTGCCAGCAGTGTCCGGGACGCCTACTATGGCTACACCTTC. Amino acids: CASSVRDAYYGYTF.

The DNA for the CDR3 is TGTGCCAGCACTCTGTATGGGGAACAGCCCCAGCATTTT. Its protein product is CASTLYGEQPQHF. The V and J genes are TRBV5-4 and TRBJ1-5; D uncertain. This CDR3 has 13 residues. V shed 6 bases and J shed 7 bases, with 14 bases lying between them. Germline V gene sequence: CDR1 SGHNT, CDR2 YYREEE (reference sequence).